Presented here are 18 T cell receptor beta chains from one specimen sequenced in a study of blood T cell repertoires in COVID-19. Assay: immunoSEQ multiplex PCR; the TCRdb copy retains only in-frame clones and omits some. The table lists roughly 250,000 clones, roughly 86% of them singletons, with just over 2.5% in the top ten. Specimen: PBMCs or T cells enriched from blood (not recorded which). Source of these receptors: a woman aged 25 to 39 with acute COVID-19.

The chain is built from TRBV5-1 and TRBJ2-5; TRBD1 agrees at 7 bases. This CDR3 has 14 amino acids. Germline loops: CDR1 SGHRS, CDR2 YFSETQ. V shed 1 base, J shed 5 bases, and the junction held 5 bases outside the gene matches. Here the CDR3 DNA reads TGCGCCAGCAGCTTGATGGGCAGGGGGGAGACCCAGTACTTC. This sequence encodes CASSLMGRGETQYF.

This clone was seen a handful of times. The chain links TRBV4-2 to TRBJ2-2, with 7 bases fitting TRBD1. This CDR3 spans 17 amino acids. CDR1 and CDR2 from the germline V gene are LGHNA and YNFKEQ. J lost 5 bases, V lost 0 bases, and 9 bases had no gene match. CDR3 amino acids: CASSQDGRGIKTGELFF. The CDR3, as DNA: TGTGCCAGCAGCCAAGACGGCAGGGGGATAAAGACCGGGGAGCTGTTTTTT.

The J gene is TRBJ1-1, the V gene TRBV2; no firm D call. The CDR3 consists of 11 residues. Germline V lookup: CDR1 SNHLY, CDR2 FYNNEI. The V gene lost 6 bases and the J gene lost 1 base, with 3 bases spanning the gap. As DNA, the CDR3 is TGTGCCAGCAGCTCGAACACTGAAGCTTTCTTT. It codes for CASSSNTEAFF.

The V call is TRBV4-2, the J call TRBJ1-2; D unresolved. The germline V and J ends were trimmed by 0 bases and 8 bases, with 13 bases remaining between them. CDR1 LGHNA and CDR2 YNFKEQ come from the germline V gene. CDR3 size: 14 residues. CDR3 nucleotides: TGTGCCAGCAGCCAAGATTCCGGGGTAGGGGGCTACACCTTC. The encoded protein is CASSQDSGVGGYTF.

The DNA for the CDR3 is TGCGCCAGCAGCCAAGAGTGGGGAGCCGAGAACACTGAAGCTTTCTTT. It specifies CASSQEWGAENTEAFF. The chain combines TRBV4-1 with TRBJ1-1; no clear D. This CDR3 is 16 amino acids long. CDR1 is MGHRA, CDR2 YSYEKL, per germline. The V and J ends lost 0 bases and 1 base respectively, with 12 bases between them.

This sequence joins TRBV5-1 and TRBJ1-1, with 8 nucleotides matching TRBD1. Unmatched junction bases numbered 8, after V lost 4 bases and J lost 6 bases. Germline CDR1 and CDR2: SGHRS and YFSETQ. The CDR3 sequence is 14 residues long. The CDR3 sequence is CASSINRGIAEAFF. The CDR3 bases are TGCGCCAGCAGCATTAACAGGGGGATCGCTGAAGCTTTCTTT. Using reference TRBV5-1 and TRBJ1-1 for the parts outside the CDR3, the full variable domain is KAGVTQTPRYLIKTRGQQVTLSCSPISGHRSVSWYQQTPGQGLQFLFEYFSETQRNKGNFPGRFSGRQFSNSRSEMNVSTLELGDSALYLCASSINRGIAEAFFGQGTRLTVV.

The V and J genes are TRBV5-1 and TRBJ2-7; 7 bases are shared with TRBD2. The V gene's germline CDR1 is SGHRS and CDR2 YFSETQ. CDR3 length: 14 residues. The trim removed 2 bases at V and 1 base at J, leaving 3 bases unmatched. In DNA, the CDR3 is TGCGCCAGCAGCTTATCTAGCGGTTCCTACGAGCAGTACTTC. This encodes CASSLSSGSYEQYF.

The chain uses TRBV6-5 and TRBJ2-7, with TRBD2 identical over 8 bases. There are 13 residues in the CDR3. CDR1 and CDR2 from the germline V gene are MNHEY and SVGAGI. Germline trimming cut 6 bases from V and 6 bases from J; bases unmatched to any gene: 7. Here the CDR3 DNA reads TGTGCCAGCAGCAACGAGCGGGGGCCCGAGCAGTACTTC. It translates to CASSNERGPEQYF.

This chain links TRBV5-1 with TRBJ2-3; 9 bases fit TRBD2. Germline V lookup: CDR1 SGHRS, CDR2 YFSETQ. This CDR3 contains 15 residues. Trimming cost V 6 bases and J 1 base; bases outside gene matches: 6. CDR3 nucleotides: TGCGCCAGCACGAAGCCTAGCGGGGGCACAGATACGCAGTATTTT. As protein: CASTKPSGGTDTQYF. The full variable domain, in which reference TRBV5-1 and TRBJ2-3 provide the parts outside the CDR3, is KAGVTQTPRYLIKTRGQQVTLSCSPISGHRSVSWYQQTPGQGLQFLFEYFSETQRNKGNFPGRFSGRQFSNSRSEMNVSTLELGDSALYLCASTKPSGGTDTQYFGPGTRLTVL.

This clone has just one count. The chain couples TRBV7-9 to TRBJ1-4; a weak D match, TRBD1 (6 bases). The CDR3 runs to 11 residues. The V end was cut by 5 bases, the J end by 14 bases, with 12 bases between. CDR1 and CDR2 (germline): SEHNR, FQNEAQ (reference sequence). CDR3 sequence reads: CASSPGQLLFF. CDR3 bases: TGTGCCAGCAGCCCGGGACAACTTCTGTTTTTT.

This clone was counted between two and nine times. The genes are TRBV3-1 (or the pseudogene TRBV3-2) and TRBJ1-2; D unresolved. The V end lost 0 bases, the J end lost 3 bases, and 11 bases lay between the germline ends. Germline CDR1 LGHDT, CDR2 YNNKEL (reference sequence). The CDR3 has 15 amino acids. The CDR3 here is CASSQESSPDYGYTF. Here the CDR3 DNA reads TGTGCCAGCAGCCAAGAGTCAAGCCCTGACTATGGCTACACCTTC.

The J gene is TRBJ1-4, the V gene TRBV5-4, with D perhaps matching TRBD1 (5 bases). Trimming pared 0 bases from V and 7 bases from J, leaving 10 bases between. CDR1 and CDR2 from the germline V gene are SGHNT and YYREEE (reference sequence). The CDR3 length is 14 residues. The CDR3 coding sequence is TGTGCCAGCAGCTTGGAGGCTGGGGCTGAAAAACTGTTTTTT. Encoded protein: CASSLEAGAEKLFF.

The chain links TRBV5-5 to TRBJ2-5; TRBD2 might be the D (6 bases). Trimming left V 1 base short and J 6 bases short, with 10 bases between. Germline values: CDR1 SGHKS, CDR2 YYEKEE (reference sequence). CDR3 length: 13 amino acids. CDR3 sequence (DNA): TGTGCCAGCAGCTTGACGGGAGAGAAGACCCAGTACTTC. Amino acids: CASSLTGEKTQYF. The variable domain in full, with the rest retrieved from reference TRBV5-5 and TRBJ2-5, is DAGVTQSPTHLIKTRGQQVTLRCSPISGHKSVSWYQQVLGQGPQFIFQYYEKEERGRGNFPDRFSARQFPNYSSELNVNALLLGDSALYLCASSLTGEKTQYFGPGTRLLVL.

This chain connects TRBV10-3 to TRBJ2-7; 9 bases are shared with TRBD1. With 5 bases clipped from V and 4 bases from J, the junction kept 9 bases outside the gene matches. Germline assignment: CDR1 ENHRY and CDR2 SYGVKD. This CDR3 is 15 amino acids long. The CDR3 nucleotides read TGTGCCATCAGTCAACCGGGACAGGGTAGGTACGAGCAGTACTTC. Residues: CAISQPGQGRYEQYF.

This clone turned up a few times. V usage is TRBV6-2 or TRBV6-3 and J usage is TRBJ2-1, with 9 bases that match TRBD2. CDR1 and CDR2 (germline): MNHEY, SVGEGT. This CDR3 contains 16 residues. J was trimmed by 7 bases and V by 6 bases; bases with no gene match: 13. DNA for the CDR3: TGTGCCAGCAGCCAGACTTTAGCGGGGGTCTTGAATGAGCAGTTCTTC. Translated, it gives CASSQTLAGVLNEQFF.

The rearrangement links TRBV6-5 to TRBJ1-5; maybe TRBD1 (5 bases). Germline lookup yields CDR1 MNHEY and CDR2 SVGAGI. Trimming pared 0 bases from V and 3 bases from J, leaving 9 bases between. There are 15 residues in the CDR3. CDR3 in amino acids: CASSYSSGINQPQHF. In DNA form, the CDR3 reads TGTGCCAGCAGTTACTCGTCAGGGATCAATCAGCCCCAGCATTTT.

This chain connects TRBV6-2 or TRBV6-3 to TRBJ2-5; 8 bases agree with TRBD2. Trimming cost V 4 bases and J 3 bases; bases outside gene matches: 4. The CDR3 extends over 14 amino acids. CDR1 and CDR2 (germline): MNHEY, SVGEGT. The DNA of the CDR3 is TGTGCCAGCAGTTCCGGGGGGGCCGAAGAGACCCAGTACTTC. Translation gives CASSSGGAEETQYF.

The rearrangement joins TRBV7-2 to TRBJ2-2; no clear D gene. This CDR3 spans 15 amino acids. The ends were cut back, 0 bases at V and 0 bases at J, with 5 bases in the middle. CDR1 SGHTA and CDR2 FQGNSA come from the germline V gene. The CDR3 sequence: CASSLAPANTGELFF. CDR3 DNA: TGTGCCAGCAGCTTAGCCCCAGCGAACACCGGGGAGCTGTTTTTT. Drawing the rest from reference TRBV7-2 and TRBJ2-2, the complete variable domain is GAGVSQSPSNKVTEKGKDVELRCDPISGHTALYWYRQSLGQGLEFLIYFQGNSAPDKSGLPSDRFSAERTGGSVSTLTIQRTQQEDSAVYLCASSLAPANTGELFFGEGSRLTVL.